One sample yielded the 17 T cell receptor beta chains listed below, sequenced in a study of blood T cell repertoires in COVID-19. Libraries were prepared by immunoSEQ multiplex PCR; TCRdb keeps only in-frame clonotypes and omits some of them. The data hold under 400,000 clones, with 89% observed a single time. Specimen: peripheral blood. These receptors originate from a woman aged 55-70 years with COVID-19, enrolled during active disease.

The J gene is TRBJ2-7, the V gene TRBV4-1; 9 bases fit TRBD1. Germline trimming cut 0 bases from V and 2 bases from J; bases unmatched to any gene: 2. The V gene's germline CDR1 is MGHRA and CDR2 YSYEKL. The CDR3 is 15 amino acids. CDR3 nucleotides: TGCGCCAGCAGCCAAGATAACAGGGGGCCCTACGAGCAGTACTTC. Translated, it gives CASSQDNRGPYEQYF.

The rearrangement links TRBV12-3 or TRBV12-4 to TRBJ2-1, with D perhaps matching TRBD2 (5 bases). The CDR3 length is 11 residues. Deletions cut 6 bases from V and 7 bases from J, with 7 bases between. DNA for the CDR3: TGTGCCAGCAGCCTAGCTAATGAGCAGTTCTTC. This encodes CASSLANEQFF.

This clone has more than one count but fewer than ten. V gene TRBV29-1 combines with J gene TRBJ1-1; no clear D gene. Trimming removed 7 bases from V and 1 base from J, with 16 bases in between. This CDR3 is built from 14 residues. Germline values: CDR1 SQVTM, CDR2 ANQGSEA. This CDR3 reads CSGGFKYSNTEAFF. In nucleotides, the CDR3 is TGCAGCGGAGGGTTCAAATATTCGAACACTGAAGCTTTCTTT.

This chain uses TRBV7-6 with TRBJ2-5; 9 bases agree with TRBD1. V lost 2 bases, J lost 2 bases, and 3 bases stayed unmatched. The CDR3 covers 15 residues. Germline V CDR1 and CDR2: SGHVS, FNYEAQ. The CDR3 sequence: CASSLRDRVQETQYF. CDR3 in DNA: TGTGCCAGCAGCTTAAGGGACAGGGTGCAAGAGACCCAGTACTTC.

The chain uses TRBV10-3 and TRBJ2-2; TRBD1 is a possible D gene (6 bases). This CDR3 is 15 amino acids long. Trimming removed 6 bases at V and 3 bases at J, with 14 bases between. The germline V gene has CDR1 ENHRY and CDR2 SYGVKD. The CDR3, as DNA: TGTGCCATCAGGCCCACAGGGTTAGACACCGGGGAGCTGTTTTTT. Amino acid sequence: CAIRPTGLDTGELFF.

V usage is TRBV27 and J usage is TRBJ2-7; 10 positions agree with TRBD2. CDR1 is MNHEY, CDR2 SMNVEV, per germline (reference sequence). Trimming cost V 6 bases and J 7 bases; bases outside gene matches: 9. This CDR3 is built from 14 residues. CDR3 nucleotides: TGTGCCAGCAGGGCCGGACTAGCGGCCTCGGAGCAGTACTTC. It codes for CASRAGLAASEQYF.

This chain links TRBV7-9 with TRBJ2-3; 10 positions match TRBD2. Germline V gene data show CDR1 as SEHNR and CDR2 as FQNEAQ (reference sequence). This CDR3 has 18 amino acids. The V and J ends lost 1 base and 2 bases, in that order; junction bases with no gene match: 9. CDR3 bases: TGTGCCAGCAGCTTAGTTCCAGCGGGGGGGCTCAACACAGATACGCAGTATTTT. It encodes CASSLVPAGGLNTDTQYF.

CDR3 sequence (DNA): TGTGCCAGCCAGACAGGGCCGATTAAAAACACTGAAGCTTTCTTT. This sequence encodes CASQTGPIKNTEAFF. The V call is TRBV19, the J call TRBJ1-1, with TRBD1 matching 7 bases. Germline lookup yields CDR1 LNHDA and CDR2 SQIVND (reference sequence). The CDR3 loop spans 15 amino acids. The V gene end was trimmed by 9 bases and the J gene end by 2 bases; junction bases not matched to a gene: 12.

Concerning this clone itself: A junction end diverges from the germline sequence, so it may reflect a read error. The CDR3 reads CASSPALSLPPHF. The CDR3 nucleotides are TGTGCCAGCAGCCCCGCCCTATCCTTACCCCCGCACTTC. V gene TRBV5-6 combines with J gene TRBJ2-4; D gene uncertain. Germline V gene sequence: CDR1 SGHDT, CDR2 YYEEEE. The CDR3 contains 13 residues.

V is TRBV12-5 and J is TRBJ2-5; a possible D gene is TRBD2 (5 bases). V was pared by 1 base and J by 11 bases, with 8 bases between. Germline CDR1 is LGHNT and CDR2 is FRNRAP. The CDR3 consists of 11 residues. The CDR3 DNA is TGTGCTAGTGGTTTGGGGACTTTACAGTACTTC. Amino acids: CASGLGTLQYF.

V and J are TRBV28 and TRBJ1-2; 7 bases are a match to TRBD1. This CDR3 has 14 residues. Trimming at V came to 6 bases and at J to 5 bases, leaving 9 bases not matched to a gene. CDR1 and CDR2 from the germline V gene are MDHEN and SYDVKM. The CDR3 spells CASRTDRDFYGYTF. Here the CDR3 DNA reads TGTGCCAGCAGGACTGACAGGGATTTTTATGGCTACACCTTC.

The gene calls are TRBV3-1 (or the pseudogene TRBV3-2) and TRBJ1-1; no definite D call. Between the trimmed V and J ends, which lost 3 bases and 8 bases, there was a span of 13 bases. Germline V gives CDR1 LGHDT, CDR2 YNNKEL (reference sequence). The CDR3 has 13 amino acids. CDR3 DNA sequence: TGTGCCAGCAGCCACTCCCTGGCGGGCGAAGCTTTCTTT. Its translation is CASSHSLAGEAFF.

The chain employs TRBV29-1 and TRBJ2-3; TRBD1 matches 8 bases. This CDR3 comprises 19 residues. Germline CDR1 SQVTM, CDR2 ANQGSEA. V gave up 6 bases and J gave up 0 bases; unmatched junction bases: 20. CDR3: CSVTKGSGTGLYSTDTQYF. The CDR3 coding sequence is TGCAGCGTGACTAAAGGATCCGGGACAGGACTCTATAGCACAGATACGCAGTATTTT.

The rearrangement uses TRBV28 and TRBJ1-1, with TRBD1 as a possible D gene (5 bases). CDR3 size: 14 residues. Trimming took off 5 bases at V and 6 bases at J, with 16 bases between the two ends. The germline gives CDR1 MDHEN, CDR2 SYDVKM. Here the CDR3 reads CASSTPRGIAEAFF. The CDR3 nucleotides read TGTGCCAGCAGTACTCCCCGGGGGATCGCTGAAGCTTTCTTT.

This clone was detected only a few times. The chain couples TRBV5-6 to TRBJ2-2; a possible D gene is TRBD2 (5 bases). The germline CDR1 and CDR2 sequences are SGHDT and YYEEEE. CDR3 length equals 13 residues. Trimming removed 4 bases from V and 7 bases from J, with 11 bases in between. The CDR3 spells CASSRTGDGELFF. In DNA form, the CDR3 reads TGTGCCAGCAGCAGAACCGGGGACGGGGAGCTGTTTTTT.

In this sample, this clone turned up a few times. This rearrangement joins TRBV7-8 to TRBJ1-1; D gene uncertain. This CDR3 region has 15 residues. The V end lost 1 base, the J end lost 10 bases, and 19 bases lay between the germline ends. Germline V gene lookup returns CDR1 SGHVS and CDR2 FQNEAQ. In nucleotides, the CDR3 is TGTGCCAGCAGCTTAGTCGTGGCAGGCATCTCCGCAGCTTTCTTT. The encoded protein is CASSLVVAGISAAFF.

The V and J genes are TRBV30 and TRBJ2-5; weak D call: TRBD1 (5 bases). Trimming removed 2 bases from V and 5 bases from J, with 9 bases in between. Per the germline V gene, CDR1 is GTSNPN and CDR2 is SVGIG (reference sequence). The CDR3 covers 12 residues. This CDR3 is CAWSRGLETQYF. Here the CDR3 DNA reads TGTGCCTGGAGTAGGGGATTGGAGACCCAGTACTTC.